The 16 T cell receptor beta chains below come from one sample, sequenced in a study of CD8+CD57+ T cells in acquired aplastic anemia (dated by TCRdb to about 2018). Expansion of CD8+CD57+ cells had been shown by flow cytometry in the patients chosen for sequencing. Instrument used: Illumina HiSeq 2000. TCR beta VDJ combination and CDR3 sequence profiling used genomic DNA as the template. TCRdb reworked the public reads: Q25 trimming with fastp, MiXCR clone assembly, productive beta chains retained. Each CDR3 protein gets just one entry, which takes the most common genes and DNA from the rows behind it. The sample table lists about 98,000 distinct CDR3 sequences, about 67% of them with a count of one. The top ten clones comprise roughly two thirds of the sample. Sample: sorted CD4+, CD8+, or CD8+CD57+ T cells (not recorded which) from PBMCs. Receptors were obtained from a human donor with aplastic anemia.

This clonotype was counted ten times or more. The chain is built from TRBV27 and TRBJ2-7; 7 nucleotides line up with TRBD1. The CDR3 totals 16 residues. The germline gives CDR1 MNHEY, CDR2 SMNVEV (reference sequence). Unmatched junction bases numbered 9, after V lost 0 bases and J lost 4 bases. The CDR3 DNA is TGTGCCAGCAGTTTATCGTACGGGGACAGTCAATACGAGCAGTACTTC. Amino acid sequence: CASSLSYGDSQYEQYF.

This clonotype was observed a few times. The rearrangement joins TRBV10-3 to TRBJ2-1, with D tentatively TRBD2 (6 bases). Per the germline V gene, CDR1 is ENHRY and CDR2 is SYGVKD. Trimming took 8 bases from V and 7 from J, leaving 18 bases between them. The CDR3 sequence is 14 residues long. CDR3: CAIGAGTPLNEQFF. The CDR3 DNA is TGTGCCATCGGTGCGGGGACTCCGCTGAATGAGCAGTTCTTC.

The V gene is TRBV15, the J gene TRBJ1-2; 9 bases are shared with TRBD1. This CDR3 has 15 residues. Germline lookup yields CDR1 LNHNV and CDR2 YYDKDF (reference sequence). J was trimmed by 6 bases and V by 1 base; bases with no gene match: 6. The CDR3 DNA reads TGTGCCACCAGCAGAGTACCGGGACAGGGCGATGGCTACACCTTC. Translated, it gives CATSRVPGQGDGYTF.

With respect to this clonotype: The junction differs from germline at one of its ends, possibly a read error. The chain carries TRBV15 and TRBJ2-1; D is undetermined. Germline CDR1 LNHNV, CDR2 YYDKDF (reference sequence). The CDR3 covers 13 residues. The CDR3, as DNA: TGTGCCACCAGCTTAGTGGGTTACAATGAGCGGTTCTTC. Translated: CATSLVGYNERFF.

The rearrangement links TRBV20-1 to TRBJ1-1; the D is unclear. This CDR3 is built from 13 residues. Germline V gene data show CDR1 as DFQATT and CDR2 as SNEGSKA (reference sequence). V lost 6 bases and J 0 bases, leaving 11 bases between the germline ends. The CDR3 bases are TGCAGTGCCACCGGAGACATGAACACTGAAGCTTTCTTT. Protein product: CSATGDMNTEAFF.

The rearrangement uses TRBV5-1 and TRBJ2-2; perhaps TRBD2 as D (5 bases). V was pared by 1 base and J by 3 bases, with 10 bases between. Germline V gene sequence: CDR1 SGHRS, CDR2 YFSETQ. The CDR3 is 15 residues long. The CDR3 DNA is TGCGCCAGCAGCTTGCAGCCAGCGGACACCGGGGAGCTGTTTTTT. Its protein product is CASSLQPADTGELFF.

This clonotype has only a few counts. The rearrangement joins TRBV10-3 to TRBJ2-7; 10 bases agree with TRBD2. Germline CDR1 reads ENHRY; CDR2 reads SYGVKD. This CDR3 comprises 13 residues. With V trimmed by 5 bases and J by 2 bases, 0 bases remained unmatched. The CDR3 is CAISSGGAYEQYF. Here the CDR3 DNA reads TGTGCCATCAGTAGCGGGGGGGCCTACGAGCAGTACTTC.

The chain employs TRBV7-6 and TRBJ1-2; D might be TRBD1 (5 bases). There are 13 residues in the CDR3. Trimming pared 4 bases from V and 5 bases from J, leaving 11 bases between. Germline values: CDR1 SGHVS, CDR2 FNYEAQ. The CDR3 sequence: CASSSGTAYGYTF. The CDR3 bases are TGTGCCAGCAGCTCGGGGACTGCTTATGGCTACACCTTC.

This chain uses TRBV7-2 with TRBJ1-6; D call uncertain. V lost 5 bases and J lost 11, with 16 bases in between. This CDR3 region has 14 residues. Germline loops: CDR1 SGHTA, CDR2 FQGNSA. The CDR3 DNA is TGTGCCAGCAGCAGGTCCTCCGGGGAGCCACCCCTCCACTTT. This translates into CASSRSSGEPPLHF. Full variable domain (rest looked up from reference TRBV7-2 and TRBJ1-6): GAGVSQSPSNKVTEKGKDVELRCDPISGHTALYWYRQSLGQGLEFLIYFQGNSAPDKSGLPSDRFSAERTGGSVSTLTIQRTQQEDSAVYLCASSRSSGEPPLHFGNGTRLTVT.

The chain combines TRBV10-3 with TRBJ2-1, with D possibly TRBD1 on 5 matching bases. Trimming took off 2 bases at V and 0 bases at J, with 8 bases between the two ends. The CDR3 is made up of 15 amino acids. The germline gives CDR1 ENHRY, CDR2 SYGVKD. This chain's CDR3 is CAISEDSNSYNEQFF. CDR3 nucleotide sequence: TGTGCCATCAGTGAGGACAGCAACTCCTACAATGAGCAGTTCTTC.

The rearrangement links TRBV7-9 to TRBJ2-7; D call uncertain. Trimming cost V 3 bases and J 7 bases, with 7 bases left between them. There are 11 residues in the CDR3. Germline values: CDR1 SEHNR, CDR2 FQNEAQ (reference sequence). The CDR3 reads CASSFREEQYF. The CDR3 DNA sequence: TGTGCCAGCAGCTTTCGCGAGGAGCAGTACTTC.

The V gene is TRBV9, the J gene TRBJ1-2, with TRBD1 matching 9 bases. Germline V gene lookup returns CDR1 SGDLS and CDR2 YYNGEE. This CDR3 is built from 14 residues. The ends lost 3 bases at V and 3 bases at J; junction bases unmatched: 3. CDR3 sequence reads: CASSEGQGYYGYTF. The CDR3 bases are TGTGCCAGCAGCGAGGGACAGGGATACTATGGCTACACCTTC.

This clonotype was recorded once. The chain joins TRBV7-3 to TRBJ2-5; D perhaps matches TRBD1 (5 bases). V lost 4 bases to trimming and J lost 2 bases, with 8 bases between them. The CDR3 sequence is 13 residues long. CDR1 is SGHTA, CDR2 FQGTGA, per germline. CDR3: CASSWGEQETQYF. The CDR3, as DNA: TGTGCCAGCAGCTGGGGCGAGCAAGAGACCCAGTACTTC.

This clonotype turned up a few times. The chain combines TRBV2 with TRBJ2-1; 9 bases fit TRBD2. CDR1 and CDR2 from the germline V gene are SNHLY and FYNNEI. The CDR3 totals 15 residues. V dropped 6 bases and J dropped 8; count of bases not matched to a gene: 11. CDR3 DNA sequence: TGTGCCAGCAGGCTAGCGGGGACACAAACCGATGAGCAGTTCTTC. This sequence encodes CASRLAGTQTDEQFF.

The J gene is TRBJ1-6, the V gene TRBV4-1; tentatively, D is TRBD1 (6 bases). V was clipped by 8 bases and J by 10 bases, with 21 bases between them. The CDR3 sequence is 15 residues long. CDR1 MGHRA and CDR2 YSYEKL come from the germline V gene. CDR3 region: CASASSGQLNSPLHF. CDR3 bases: TGCGCCAGCGCAAGCTCGGGACAACTAAACTCACCCCTCCACTTT.

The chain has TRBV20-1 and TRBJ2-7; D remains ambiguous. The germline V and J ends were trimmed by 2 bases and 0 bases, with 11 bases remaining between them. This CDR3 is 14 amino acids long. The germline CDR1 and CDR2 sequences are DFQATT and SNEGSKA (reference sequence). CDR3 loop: CSARPRRSSYEQYF. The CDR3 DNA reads TGCAGTGCTAGACCGCGACGCAGCTCCTACGAGCAGTACTTC.